This entry is about one TCR beta chain. This CDR3 has 15 residues. The ends were cut back, 5 bases at V and 2 bases at J, with 15 bases in the middle. Germline CDR1 SGHAT, CDR2 FQNNGV. The source of the sample is a study of shared clonotypes between healthy human individuals. Sorted-subset replicate PCR reactions were performed with roughly 200 ng DNA, corresponding to 30,000 to 35,000 T cell genomes. Repertoires were generated with immunoSEQ multiplex PCR, while TCRdb's copy carries only in-frame clones and drops some. This repertoire shows about 1.5 million clones, around 97% found once; its top ten account for 1.2%.

V is TRBV11-2 and J is TRBJ2-5; weak D call: TRBD1 (6 bases). Sequences were obtained from naive CD4+ T cells sorted from blood. Subset meaning: CD45RA+ positively selected. The sequence was collected from a man aged 25-45 years in good health. CDR3 sequence reads: CASSRGGFTQETQYF. CDR3 DNA: TGTGCCAGCAGCCGAGGGGGTTTTACTCAAGAGACCCAGTACTTC.